This T cell receptor (beta chain) was found in a study of T cell responses to AZD1222 COVID-19 vaccine. Concerning this clone itself: At one of its ends the junction is not consistent with the germline gene, which may arise from a read error.

Germline V gives CDR1 SSHAT, CDR2 FNYEAQ (reference sequence). The CDR3 totals 15 residues. The table came from immunoSEQ multiplex PCR; TCRdb's copy has only in-frame clones and leaves some out. The table lists 100,000 to 150,000 clones, roughly 82% of them singletons. This chain uses TRBV7-7 with TRBJ2-5; D possibly matches TRBD1 or TRBD2 (5 bases each). Material: peripheral blood, obtained 28 days after the second AZD1222 dose. This clonotype originated in an adult who received the AZD1222 COVID-19 vaccine. This CDR3 reads CASSLVYGAQETQYF. CDR3 nucleotide sequence: TGTGCTAGCAGCTTAGTTTACGGGGCACAAGAGACCCAGTACTTC.